The rows below give T cell receptor beta chains drawn from one sample of a study of PD-1 blockade in classical Hodgkin lymphoma. TCRdb's copy holds only in-frame clones and misses some; the assay was immunoSEQ multiplex PCR. The sample holds more than 70,000 clones, about 93% seen once. Sample: peripheral blood mononuclear cells (PBMCs), taken before the second cycle of nivolumab. These receptors all come from a human donor with classical Hodgkin lymphoma. CDR3s include the opening cysteine and the closing phenylalanine or tryptophan. Each record gives: J gene, V gene, D gene, clone size, CDR3 length, CDR3 DNA, CDR3 protein. The D gene is left open where the match is weak. Clone size appears in some rows only: once, few, many, or a class for an expanded clone.

TRBJ1-5 | TRBV6-1 | NA | NA | 14 | TGTGCCAGCAGCGGAGGAGACTTGCACCAGCCCCAGCATTTT | CASSGGDLHQPQHF
TRBJ2-1 | TRBV7-9 | NA | NA | 14 | TGTGCCAGCAGCTTAGTCGGCAACTACAATGAGCAGTTCTTC | CASSLVGNYNEQFF
TRBJ2-1 | TRBV6-6 | NA | NA | 11 | TGTGCCAGCAGTTACAGCGGTGAGCAGTTCTTC | CASSYSGEQFF
TRBJ1-4 | TRBV5-1 | NA | once | 15 | TGCGCCAGCAGCTTGGAGTTGGGGCATAATGAAAAACTGTTTTTT | CASSLELGHNEKLFF
TRBJ1-4 | TRBV25-1 | NA | NA | 14 | TGTGCCAGCAGCCTCGGGACTGCTAATGAAAAACTGTTTTTT | CASSLGTANEKLFF
TRBJ2-3 | TRBV9 | TRBD2 | NA | 16 | TGTGCCAGCAGCGCCGCTTCTAGCGGTAGCACAGATACGCAGTATTTT | CASSAASSGSTDTQYF
TRBJ2-7 | TRBV6-5 | TRBD1 | NA | 13 | TGTGCCAGCAGTGTGGACAGGGGGCTCGAGCAGTACTTC | CASSVDRGLEQYF
TRBJ1-2 | TRBV19 | NA | NA | 17 | TGTGCCAGTAGTATAGGGGGGCCAGGGGACGTTCCGTATGGCTACACCTTC | CASSIGGPGDVPYGYTF
TRBJ2-3 | TRBV19 | TRBD2 | NA | 17 | TGTGCCAGTAGTGGAGGGGCCATGGGACTAGCGAGAGATACGCAGTATTTT | CASSGGAMGLARDTQYF
TRBJ1-1 | TRBV29-1 | TRBD1 | NA | 13 | TGCAGCGTGGGGACAGGGGGGAACACTGAAGCTTTCTTT | CSVGTGGNTEAFF
TRBJ1-2 | TRBV5-1 | NA | NA | 19 | TGCGCCAGCAGCTTGGAAGGAGGTAGCGTGTCCCTGGCTAACTATGGCTACACCTTC | CASSLEGGSVSLANYGYTF